These T cell receptor beta chains were read from a single sample in a study of molecular identifiers for immune sequencing clone quantification. One entry per CDR3 protein results from TCRdb running MiXCR on the PCR reads. The sample has approximately 500,000 distinct CDR3 sequences, about 26% seen once; the top ten hold approximately 0.8%. The sample consisted of naive CD8+ T cells from blood, with Jurkat cell RNA spiked in. The source of these receptors is a human donor in good health. Some libraries in this study had Jurkat cell RNA spiked in. The CDR3 runs from the conserved cysteine through the conserved F or W. The order of the fields is CDR3 length, V gene, D gene, clone size, J gene, CDR3 DNA, CDR3 protein. The D gene is left open where the match is weak. A clone size is listed for some rows: how often the clone was seen (once, few, many), or a class if it is expanded.

len: 14
v_gene: TRBV9
d_gene: -
abundance: -
j_gene: TRBJ2-3
CDR3nt: TGTGCCAGCAGCGTAGAAGGAGGGGGAGATACGCAGTATTTT
CDR3aa: CASSVEGGGDTQYF

len: 17
v_gene: TRBV5-6
d_gene: TRBD2
abundance: -
j_gene: TRBJ2-2
CDR3nt: TGTGCCAGCACCTCCCCAACTAGCGGGTCGAACACCGGGGAGCTGTTTTTT
CDR3aa: CASTSPTSGSNTGELFF

len: 15
v_gene: TRBV12-2
d_gene: -
abundance: -
j_gene: TRBJ2-7
CDR3nt: TGTGCAAGTCGCTTAGCGCATCACGGGTCCTACGGGCAGTACTTC
CDR3aa: CASRLAHHGSYGQYF

len: 16
v_gene: TRBV7-2
d_gene: TRBD1
abundance: -
j_gene: TRBJ1-2
CDR3nt: TGTGCCAGCAGCTCAACGGGGGGACAGGACTTAAATGGCTACACCTTC
CDR3aa: CASSSTGGQDLNGYTF

len: 18
v_gene: TRBV14
d_gene: TRBD2
abundance: few
j_gene: TRBJ2-5
CDR3nt: TGTGCCAGCAGCCGCTTATCCCTACCGACTAGCGGGAGGGAGACCCAGTACTTC
CDR3aa: CASSRLSLPTSGRETQYF

len: 15
v_gene: TRBV6-6
d_gene: -
abundance: few
j_gene: TRBJ1-1
CDR3nt: TGTGCCAGCAGTTACCGGGTCGGTCCGAACACTGAAGCTTTCTTT
CDR3aa: CASSYRVGPNTEAFF

len: 16
v_gene: TRBV27
d_gene: TRBD1
abundance: few
j_gene: TRBJ2-1
CDR3nt: TGTGCCAGCAGACCCTCGACAGGGGGCCGTTACAATGAGCAGTTCTTC
CDR3aa: CASRPSTGGRYNEQFF

len: 17
v_gene: TRBV6-5
d_gene: -
abundance: many
j_gene: TRBJ1-1
CDR3nt: TGTGCCAGCAGTTACTCAAGGGACACAGGGATGAACACTGAAGCTTTCTTT
CDR3aa: CASSYSRDTGMNTEAFF

len: 17
v_gene: TRBV11-2
d_gene: -
abundance: few
j_gene: TRBJ1-1
CDR3nt: TGTGCCAGCAGCTTAGCTTCCGGGACAAATTTCAACACTGAAGCTTTCTTT
CDR3aa: CASSLASGTNFNTEAFF

len: 13
v_gene: TRBV7-3
d_gene: -
abundance: many
j_gene: TRBJ2-1
CDR3nt: TGTGCCAGCAGCTTAGGGACTGGCGATGAGCAGTTCTTC
CDR3aa: CASSLGTGDEQFF

len: 13
v_gene: TRBV5-4
d_gene: -
abundance: many
j_gene: TRBJ2-3
CDR3nt: TGTGCCAGCAGCTTGGCCAAGACAGATACGCAGTATTTT
CDR3aa: CASSLAKTDTQYF

len: 15
v_gene: TRBV7-9
d_gene: -
abundance: -
j_gene: TRBJ1-4
CDR3nt: TGTGCCAGCAGCTTAGCGAGAGGGGGGGAAACTGAACTGTTTTTT
CDR3aa: CASSLARGGETELFF

len: 13
v_gene: TRBV30
d_gene: -
abundance: few
j_gene: TRBJ2-3
CDR3nt: TGTGCCTGGAGTGGTTGGGGAACAGATACGCAGTATTTT
CDR3aa: CAWSGWGTDTQYF

len: 13
v_gene: TRBV6-5
d_gene: TRBD1
abundance: many
j_gene: TRBJ1-5
CDR3nt: TGTGCCAGCAGTCCTACAGGGGTACAGCCCCAGCATTTT
CDR3aa: CASSPTGVQPQHF

len: 15
v_gene: TRBV5-6
d_gene: -
abundance: many
j_gene: TRBJ2-3
CDR3nt: TGTGCCAGCAGCTTGTCGGCAGGGGTAGCAGATACGCAGTATTTT
CDR3aa: CASSLSAGVADTQYF

len: 16
v_gene: TRBV30
d_gene: -
abundance: -
j_gene: TRBJ2-7
CDR3nt: TGTGCCTGGAGTGTAAAGGACCACTTACCCACCTACGAGCAGTACTTC
CDR3aa: CAWSVKDHLPTYEQYF

len: 15
v_gene: TRBV3-1
d_gene: -
abundance: -
j_gene: TRBJ2-7
CDR3nt: TGTGCCAGCAGCACGGATTGGAGGGGGGCCTACGAGCAGTACTTC
CDR3aa: CASSTDWRGAYEQYF

len: 14
v_gene: TRBV7-9
d_gene: -
abundance: -
j_gene: TRBJ2-1
CDR3nt: TGTGCCAGCAGCTTATTGGACGAGGACAATGAGCAGTTCTTC
CDR3aa: CASSLLDEDNEQFF

len: 15
v_gene: TRBV27
d_gene: -
abundance: many
j_gene: TRBJ1-1
CDR3nt: TGTGCCAGCAGTTTAATTCTCGGACGCCTCACTGAAGCTTTCTTT
CDR3aa: CASSLILGRLTEAFF

len: 13
v_gene: TRBV12-3/TRBV12-4
d_gene: -
abundance: once
j_gene: TRBJ2-7
CDR3nt: TGTGCCAGCAGTCGCAGGGGCCACTACGAGCAGTACTTC
CDR3aa: CASSRRGHYEQYF

len: 18
v_gene: TRBV4-1
d_gene: TRBD1
abundance: -
j_gene: TRBJ1-1
CDR3nt: TGCGCCAGCAGCCATGGGGACAGTGTAACCCTCTGGGACACTGAAGCTTTCTTT
CDR3aa: CASSHGDSVTLWDTEAFF

len: 15
v_gene: TRBV3-1
d_gene: -
abundance: -
j_gene: TRBJ1-4
CDR3nt: TGTGCCAGCGGCGACACATACGCCCCGGGGGAAAAACTGTTTTTT
CDR3aa: CASGDTYAPGEKLFF

len: 16
v_gene: TRBV4-3
d_gene: TRBD2
abundance: few
j_gene: TRBJ2-3
CDR3nt: TGCGCCAGCAGCCAAGATTGGACTAGCGGGGCGGATACGCAGTATTTT
CDR3aa: CASSQDWTSGADTQYF

len: 13
v_gene: TRBV4-1
d_gene: -
abundance: many
j_gene: TRBJ1-2
CDR3nt: TGCGCCAGCAGCCAGGTGACAGACTATGGCTACACCTTC
CDR3aa: CASSQVTDYGYTF

len: 18
v_gene: TRBV6-5
d_gene: -
abundance: many
j_gene: TRBJ1-1
CDR3nt: TGTGCCAGCAGTTACTCTGTCGGGGGTGCGGCGATGAACACTGAAGCTTTCTTT
CDR3aa: CASSYSVGGAAMNTEAFF

len: 11
v_gene: TRBV21-1
d_gene: -
abundance: -
j_gene: TRBJ2-4
CDR3nt: TGTGCCAGCAGGGTAGGTCGGTTTCAGTACTTC
CDR3aa: CASRVGRFQYF

len: 15
v_gene: TRBV27
d_gene: -
abundance: few
j_gene: TRBJ2-7
CDR3nt: TGTGCCAGCAGCCCGAATAGGCCTAAATCCTACGAGCAGTACTTC
CDR3aa: CASSPNRPKSYEQYF

len: 16
v_gene: TRBV12-5
d_gene: TRBD2
abundance: few
j_gene: TRBJ2-1
CDR3nt: TGTGCTAGTGGCCAACCTACGGGGGGGCTCTACAATGAGCAGTTCTTC
CDR3aa: CASGQPTGGLYNEQFF

len: 18
v_gene: TRBV5-3
d_gene: -
abundance: few
j_gene: TRBJ1-5
CDR3nt: TGTGCCAGAAGCTTGAGGTGGTCCTCTCTGTATAGCAATCAGCCCCAGCATTTT
CDR3aa: CARSLRWSSLYSNQPQHF

len: 14
v_gene: TRBV6-1
d_gene: -
abundance: -
j_gene: TRBJ2-7
CDR3nt: TGTGCCAGCAGTGCCCCCGGGACCCTCTACGAGCAGTACTTC
CDR3aa: CASSAPGTLYEQYF

len: 15
v_gene: TRBV4-3
d_gene: -
abundance: -
j_gene: TRBJ1-2
CDR3nt: TGCGCCAGCAGCCAAGATCTGGGCAGACCAACTAGCTACACCTTC
CDR3aa: CASSQDLGRPTSYTF

len: 20
v_gene: TRBV4-3
d_gene: TRBD1
abundance: many
j_gene: TRBJ2-2
CDR3nt: TGCGCCAGCAGCCAAGATGATCCCGGGACAGGGGGATGGAACACCGGGGAGCTGTTTTTT
CDR3aa: CASSQDDPGTGGWNTGELFF

len: 15
v_gene: TRBV4-1
d_gene: TRBD1
abundance: many
j_gene: TRBJ2-7
CDR3nt: TGCGCCAGCAGCCAAAGAGGGGACAGCTCCTACGAGCAGTACTTC
CDR3aa: CASSQRGDSSYEQYF

len: 12
v_gene: TRBV29-1
d_gene: -
abundance: -
j_gene: TRBJ2-7
CDR3nt: TGCAGCGTTGAAGGAGGGTTCGCCGAGCAGTACTTC
CDR3aa: CSVEGGFAEQYF

len: 13
v_gene: TRBV30
d_gene: TRBD1
abundance: many
j_gene: TRBJ1-5
CDR3nt: TGTGCCTGGTCAGGGGGGAGCAATCAGCCCCAGCATTTT
CDR3aa: CAWSGGSNQPQHF

len: 10
v_gene: TRBV30
d_gene: -
abundance: few
j_gene: TRBJ1-2
CDR3nt: TGTGCCTGGAGTTCGGAAGGCTACACCTTC
CDR3aa: CAWSSEGYTF

len: 15
v_gene: TRBV9
d_gene: TRBD2
abundance: -
j_gene: TRBJ2-7
CDR3nt: TGTGCCAGCAGCGTAAGTCTAGCGGATTCCTACGAGCAGTACTTC
CDR3aa: CASSVSLADSYEQYF

len: 13
v_gene: TRBV27
d_gene: TRBD1
abundance: many
j_gene: TRBJ1-1
CDR3nt: TGTGCCAGCAAGACAGGGGGTAATACTGAAGCTTTCTTT
CDR3aa: CASKTGGNTEAFF

len: 16
v_gene: TRBV11-2
d_gene: TRBD2
abundance: -
j_gene: TRBJ2-1
CDR3nt: TGTGCCAGCAGCGTGACTAGCGGGGGAACCTACAATGGGCAGTTCTTC
CDR3aa: CASSVTSGGTYNGQFF

len: 14
v_gene: TRBV14
d_gene: -
abundance: -
j_gene: TRBJ2-7
CDR3nt: TGTGCCAGCAGCCCAGCGGGGGACAGGGCCGAGCAGTACTTC
CDR3aa: CASSPAGDRAEQYF